Following are 8 T cell receptor beta chains from one sample sequenced in a study of T cell responses to AZD1222 COVID-19 vaccine. The data were produced by immunoSEQ multiplex PCR, yet TCRdb's version contains in-frame clones alone and is incomplete. This table holds some 99,000 clones, approximately 84% found once. Sample: peripheral blood, taken 28 days after the second AZD1222 dose. These TCRs come from an adult who received the AZD1222 COVID-19 vaccine.

V usage is TRBV11-2 and J usage is TRBJ2-5; tentatively, D is TRBD2 (7 bases). The V end was cut by 4 bases, the J end by 5 bases, with 20 bases between. CDR1 is SGHAT, CDR2 FQNNGV, per germline. The CDR3 is 16 residues long. The CDR3 here is CASSSRWGGAIETQYF. The CDR3 bases are TGTGCCAGCAGCTCCCGATGGGGGGGGGCGATTGAGACCCAGTACTTC.

This clone showed up just once. V gene TRBV9 combines with J gene TRBJ1-1; D may be TRBD1 (5 bases). There are 12 residues in the CDR3. Germline loops: CDR1 SGDLS, CDR2 YYNGEE. The ends were cut back, 6 bases at V and 4 bases at J, with 10 bases in the middle. The CDR3: CASTGLGTEAFF. Here the CDR3 DNA reads TGTGCCAGCACAGGGTTGGGCACTGAAGCTTTCTTT.

This chain joins TRBV5-5 and TRBJ2-1; no clear D gene. V lost 1 base and J 0 bases, leaving 8 bases between the germline ends. CDR1 SGHKS and CDR2 YYEKEE come from the germline V gene (reference sequence). CDR3 size: 15 residues. The CDR3, as DNA: TGTGCCAGCAGCTTGCTGGTCAGCTCCTACAATGAGCAGTTCTTC. Protein product: CASSLLVSSYNEQFF.

DNA for the CDR3: TGCGCCAGCAGCTTGGTTGGCGGGCGGCCAGATACGCAGTATTTT. Its translation is CASSLVGGRPDTQYF. The chain recombines TRBV5-1 with TRBJ2-3, with D perhaps matching TRBD2 (5 bases). Per the germline V gene, CDR1 is SGHRS and CDR2 is YFSETQ. With 0 bases removed from V and 4 bases from J, the gap between germline ends came to 12 bases. CDR3 length: 15 amino acids.

The genes are TRBV5-1 and TRBJ1-1; 11 bases match TRBD1. CDR1 is SGHRS, CDR2 YFSETQ, per germline. CDR3 size: 16 residues. V was pared by 5 bases and J by 3 bases, with 9 bases of the junction left unmatched. This CDR3 is CASRPGTGGSDTEAFF. Written as DNA, the CDR3 is TGCGCCAGCAGGCCCGGGACAGGGGGAAGTGACACTGAAGCTTTCTTT.

In this sample, this clone turned up once. The CDR3 DNA is TGTGCCAGCAGCCAAGATCCCCCGGGAGGGATCTACGAGCAGTACTTC. Protein: CASSQDPPGGIYEQYF. The chain couples TRBV4-2 to TRBJ2-7, with 8 positions matching TRBD2. CDR3 length equals 16 residues. Germline CDR1 reads LGHNA; CDR2 reads YNFKEQ. After removal of 0 bases from V and 3 bases from J, the junction contained 7 bases not matched to a gene.

This chain connects TRBV4-1 to TRBJ2-5; D is uncertain. The CDR3 consists of 15 residues. V was cut by 4 bases and J by 5 bases, with 17 bases left in between. CDR1 MGHRA and CDR2 YSYEKL come from the germline V gene. Written as DNA, the CDR3 is TGCGCCAGCAGCCTCGGCCTTGGACGCTGGGAGACCCAGTACTTC. It codes for CASSLGLGRWETQYF.

DNA for the CDR3: TGTGCCAGCAGTGTTACCGAATACGAGCAGTACTTC. Translation: CASSVTEYEQYF. The chain has TRBV6-4 and TRBJ2-7; D gene uncertain. Germline V CDR1 and CDR2: MRHNA, SNTAGT. V dropped 4 bases and J dropped 4 bases, with 8 bases sitting between them. The CDR3 is 12 residues long.